Listed here is a single TCR beta chain. This entry comes from a study of blood T cell repertoires in COVID-19. Study background: COVID-19 samples collected from the United States, Italy and Spain covered acute and convalescent phases. Sources were T cells, B-cell-depleted T cells, or PBMCs; the material itself was cDNA or gDNA.

V was shortened by 5 bases and J by 4 bases, with 15 bases between the two germline ends. Germline-derived CDR1 and CDR2 are SGDLS and YYNGEE. This CDR3 region has 15 residues. Sequencing was performed with immunoSEQ multiplex PCR; in TCRdb, only in-frame clones are kept and a portion is missing. In the table there are 200,000 to 250,000 clones, over 80% of which are singletons. The Seattle site enrolled patients during active infection and followed them longitudinally. This receptor was obtained from a woman aged 25 to 39 with COVID-19, enrolled during active disease. The sample was peripheral blood. The rearrangement uses TRBV9 and TRBJ2-2, with D possibly being TRBD1 (6 bases). CDR3 in DNA: TGTGCCAGCAGAGGAACGGACAGCCTCACCGGGGAGCTGTTTTTT. It is translated as CASRGTDSLTGELFF.